Listed below are T cell receptor beta chains from one sample, sequenced in a study of cytomegalovirus exposure and HLA in healthy donors. Sequencing used immunoSEQ multiplex PCR; TCRdb keeps in-frame clones, though not all of them. This sample's clone table lists about 48,000 clones. Material for sequencing was PBMCs. Receptors originate from a male donor in good health and CMV-seropositive. Each CDR3 is given with its conserved first and last residue. Fields, in order: D gene, V gene, J gene, CDR3 DNA, CDR3 protein. The D gene is left open where the match is weak.

D gene: .; V gene: TRBV4-3; J gene: TRBJ2-7; CDR3 DNA: TGCGCCAGCAGCCAGGCGAGCGGTTCCTACGAGCAGTACTTC; CDR3 protein: CASSQASGSYEQYF
D gene: TRBD2; V gene: TRBV4-2; J gene: TRBJ2-5; CDR3 DNA: TGTGCCAGCAGCCAAGATTGGCTAGCGGGGGGGCGAGGTGAGACCCAGTACTTC; CDR3 protein: CASSQDWLAGGRGETQYF
D gene: TRBD2; V gene: TRBV18; J gene: TRBJ2-7; CDR3 DNA: TGTGCCAGCTCATCGAACCATCTAGCGGGGAACTACGAGCAGTACTTC; CDR3 protein: CASSSNHLAGNYEQYF
D gene: .; V gene: TRBV6-5; J gene: TRBJ2-7; CDR3 DNA: TGTGCCAGCAAGTTCCGGGAAGCCACTTACGAGCAGTACTTC; CDR3 protein: CASKFREATYEQYF
D gene: TRBD2; V gene: TRBV7-2; J gene: TRBJ2-1; CDR3 DNA: TGTGCCAGCAGCTTAGAGAGACTAGCGGGGGACAGCAAGTTCTTC; CDR3 protein: CASSLERLAGDSKFF
D gene: .; V gene: TRBV4-1; J gene: TRBJ1-2; CDR3 DNA: TGCGCCAGCAGCGGGGGAGAGCGGGCGAACTATGGCTACACCTTC; CDR3 protein: CASSGGERANYGYTF
D gene: TRBD2; V gene: TRBV6-6; J gene: TRBJ2-2; CDR3 DNA: TGTGCCAGCAGTTACGGGGGGGGTGTAAACACCGGGGAGCTGTTTTTT; CDR3 protein: CASSYGGGVNTGELFF
D gene: .; V gene: TRBV18; J gene: TRBJ2-7; CDR3 DNA: TGTGCCAGCTCACCAGGGGCAGGAAAATCCTACGAGCAGTACTTC; CDR3 protein: CASSPGAGKSYEQYF
D gene: .; V gene: TRBV7-9; J gene: TRBJ2-7; CDR3 DNA: TGTGCCAGCAGCTTTGCGGGGTTTCACAACGAGCAGTACTTC; CDR3 protein: CASSFAGFHNEQYF
D gene: TRBD1; V gene: TRBV4-3; J gene: TRBJ2-5; CDR3 DNA: TGCGCCAGCAGCCAGGCTCCCGGGACAGGGATAGAGACCCAGTACTTC; CDR3 protein: CASSQAPGTGIETQYF
D gene: .; V gene: TRBV5-6; J gene: TRBJ1-2; CDR3 DNA: TGTGCCAGCAGCTTAGACAGGAAAAACTATGGCTACACCTTC; CDR3 protein: CASSLDRKNYGYTF
D gene: TRBD2; V gene: TRBV6-5; J gene: TRBJ2-1; CDR3 DNA: TGTGCCAGCATCGGACTAGCGGGGGAGGCCAATGAGCAGTTCTTC; CDR3 protein: CASIGLAGEANEQFF
D gene: TRBD2; V gene: TRBV9; J gene: TRBJ2-3; CDR3 DNA: TGTGCCAGCAGCGTAGTTGGACTAGCGGCAGATACGCAGTATTTT; CDR3 protein: CASSVVGLAADTQYF
D gene: .; V gene: TRBV7-6; J gene: TRBJ1-1; CDR3 DNA: TGTGCCAGCAGCTCCAGTTACAGCAACCTGGACACTGAAGCTTTCTTT; CDR3 protein: CASSSSYSNLDTEAFF
D gene: .; V gene: TRBV7-2; J gene: TRBJ2-7; CDR3 DNA: TGTGCCAGCAGCCTCGACTGGAGCTCCTACGAGCAGTACTTC; CDR3 protein: CASSLDWSSYEQYF
D gene: TRBD2; V gene: TRBV28; J gene: TRBJ2-5; CDR3 DNA: TGTGCCAGCAGTCCGACTAGCGGGGGTACACAAGAGACCCAGTACTTC; CDR3 protein: CASSPTSGGTQETQYF